This T cell receptor beta chain was obtained from a study of shared clonotypes between healthy human individuals. About the study: Per donor, CD8 memory used one plate, CD8 naive used two, CD4 memory used three and CD4 naive used three.

Each subset's genomic DNA was split evenly across several immunoSEQ plates. The method was immunoSEQ multiplex PCR; TCRdb's version includes in-frame clones alone and lacks a portion of them. The data show about 1.5 million clones, roughly 96% seen once. Those who donated, Caucasian adults without exception, all lived in Nashville, Tennessee. From germline, CDR1 is MNHEY and CDR2 SMNVEV (reference sequence). V dropped 2 bases and J dropped 12 bases, with 12 bases sitting between them. The CDR3 sequence is 12 residues long. This chain joins TRBV27 and TRBJ2-3; D is tentatively TRBD1 or TRBD2 (5 bases each). Material for sequencing was naive CD4+ T cells sorted from blood. Subset specified: CD45RA+ positively selected. The sequence derives from a man aged 25-45 years in good health. CDR3: CASSLGLGVQYF. CDR3 DNA sequence: TGTGCCAGCAGTTTAGGCCTGGGGGTCCAGTATTTT.